The clone carrying this T cell receptor beta chain occurred once. The data derive from a study of shared clonotypes between healthy human individuals. Whole-study context: Donors, aged 18 to 49, were two women and a few men.

Germline CDR1 reads SGHNT; CDR2 reads YYREEE (reference sequence). The J segment lost 8 bases and the V segment lost 6 bases, leaving 7 bases of the junction unmatched. The CDR3 consists of 13 residues. Scientists sequenced DNA from unsorted PBMC on ten immunoSEQ deep assay plates. The authors' processing: Filtering was not the same, since immunoSEQ gave junction-only sequences without quality scores. Libraries were prepared by immunoSEQ multiplex PCR; TCRdb keeps only in-frame clonotypes and omits some of them. From that table come the V and J calls and clone size; the DNA was used to work out D and trimming. The repertoire holds about half a million clones, with more than 75% as singletons.

This chain uses TRBV5-4 with TRBJ2-1; TRBD2 agrees at 8 bases. The sequence came from a woman in her 40s in good health. Some clones in this sample may be carry-over from other donors' samples. Sequencing input: PBMCs. The CDR3 DNA follows: TGTGCCAGCACCTACGGACTAGCCGATGAGCAGTTCTTC. This translates into CASTYGLADEQFF.